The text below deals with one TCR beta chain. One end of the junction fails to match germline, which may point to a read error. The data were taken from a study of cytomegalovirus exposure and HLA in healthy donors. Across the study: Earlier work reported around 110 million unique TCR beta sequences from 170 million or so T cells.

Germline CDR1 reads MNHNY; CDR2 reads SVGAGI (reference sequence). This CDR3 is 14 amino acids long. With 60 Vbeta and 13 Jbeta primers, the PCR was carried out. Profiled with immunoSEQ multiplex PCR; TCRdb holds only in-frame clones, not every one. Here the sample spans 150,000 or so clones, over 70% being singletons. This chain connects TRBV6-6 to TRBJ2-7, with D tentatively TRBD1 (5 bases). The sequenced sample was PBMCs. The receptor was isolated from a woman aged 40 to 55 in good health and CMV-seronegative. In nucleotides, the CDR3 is TGTGCCAGCAGTCGTCCCAGGGTGGGTCGAAAACCCCTCTTC. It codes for CASSRPRVGRKPLF.